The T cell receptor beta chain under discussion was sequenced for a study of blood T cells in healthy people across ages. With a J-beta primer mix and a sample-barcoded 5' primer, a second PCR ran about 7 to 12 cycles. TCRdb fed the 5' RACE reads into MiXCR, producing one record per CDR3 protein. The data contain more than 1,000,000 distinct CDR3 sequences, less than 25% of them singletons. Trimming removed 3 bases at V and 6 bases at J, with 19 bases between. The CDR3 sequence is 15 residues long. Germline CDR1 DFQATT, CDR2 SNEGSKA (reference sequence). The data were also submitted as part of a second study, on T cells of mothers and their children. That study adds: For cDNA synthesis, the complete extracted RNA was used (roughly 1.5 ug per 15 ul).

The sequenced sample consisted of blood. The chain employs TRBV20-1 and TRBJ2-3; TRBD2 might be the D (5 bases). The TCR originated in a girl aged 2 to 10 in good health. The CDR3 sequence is CSASYTRGSPDTQYF. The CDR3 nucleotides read TGCAGTGCTAGCTATACTAGAGGGAGCCCCGATACGCAGTATTTT.